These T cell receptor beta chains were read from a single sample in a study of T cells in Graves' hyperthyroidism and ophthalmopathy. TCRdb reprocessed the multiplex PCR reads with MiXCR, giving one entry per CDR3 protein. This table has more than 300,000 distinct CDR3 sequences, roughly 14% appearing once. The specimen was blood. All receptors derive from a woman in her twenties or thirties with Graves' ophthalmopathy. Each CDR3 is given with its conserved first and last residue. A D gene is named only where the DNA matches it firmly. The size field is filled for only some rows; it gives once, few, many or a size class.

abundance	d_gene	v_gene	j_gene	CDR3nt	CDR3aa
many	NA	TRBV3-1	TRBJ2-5	TGTGCCAGCAGCCCCACGGGAGAGACCCAGTACTTC	CASSPTGETQYF
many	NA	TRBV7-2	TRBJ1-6	TGTGCCAGCAGCTTAGAGACCGGTCTATATTCACCCCTCCACTTT	CASSLETGLYSPLHF
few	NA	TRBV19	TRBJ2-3	TGTGCCACCGTCGGGCAAGATACGCAGTATTTT	CATVGQDTQYF
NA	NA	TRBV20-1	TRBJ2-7	TGCAGTGCAATGATAGAATACGAGCAGTACTTC	CSAMIEYEQYF
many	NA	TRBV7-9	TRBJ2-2	TGTGCCAGCAGCCTAGATTACACCGGGGAGCTGTTTTTT	CASSLDYTGELFF
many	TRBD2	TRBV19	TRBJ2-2	TGTGCCAGTTCGCGGGAGACGAACACCGGGGAGCTGTTTTTT	CASSRETNTGELFF
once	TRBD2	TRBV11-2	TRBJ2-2	TGTGCCAGCAGCCAAACGGCGGGGGCGAACACCGGGGAGCTGTTTTTT	CASSQTAGANTGELFF
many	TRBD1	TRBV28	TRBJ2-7	TGTGCCAGCAGGACAGGGCCCTACGAGCAGTACTTC	CASRTGPYEQYF
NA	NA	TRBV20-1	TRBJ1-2	TGCAGTGCTAGAGGGGTCAGGGGTCATGGCTACACCTTC	CSARGVRGHGYTF
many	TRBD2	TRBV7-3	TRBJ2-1	TGTGCCAGCAGCTTAGCGGGGGGGCACGATGAGCAGTTCTTC	CASSLAGGHDEQFF
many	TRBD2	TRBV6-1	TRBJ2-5	TGTGCCAGCAGCAGACAGACTAGCGGGGGGGCAGAGACCCAGTACTTC	CASSRQTSGGAETQYF
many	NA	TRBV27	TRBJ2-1	TGTGCCAGCAGCCAAGGCGGGGCACGCGAGCAGTTCTTC	CASSQGGAREQFF
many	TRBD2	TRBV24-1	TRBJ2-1	TGTGCCACCAGTTACGGGGGGAGCAATGAGCAGTTCTTC	CATSYGGSNEQFF
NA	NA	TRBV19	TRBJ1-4	TGTGCCAGTATTTGCGACGGACAAAACCCAACTAATGAAAAACTGTTTTTT	CASICDGQNPTNEKLFF
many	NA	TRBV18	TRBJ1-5	TGTGCCAGCTCACCGGGAGAGAGCAATCAGCCCCAGCATTTT	CASSPGESNQPQHF
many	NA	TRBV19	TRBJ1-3	TGTGCCACTCCTTCCAGGTCTGGAAACACCATATATTTT	CATPSRSGNTIYF
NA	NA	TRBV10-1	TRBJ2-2	TGCGCCAGCAGTGATCAAGGGGCCGGGGAGCTGTTTTTT	CASSDQGAGELFF
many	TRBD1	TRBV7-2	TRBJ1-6	TGTGCCAGCAGCCCTCGGCCGGGACAGAGGGATTCACCCCTCCACTTT	CASSPRPGQRDSPLHF
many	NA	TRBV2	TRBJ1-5	TGTGCCAGCAGTGTGGGGGGGGTGGCAAGCAATCAGCCCCAGCATTTT	CASSVGGVASNQPQHF
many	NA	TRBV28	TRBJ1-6	TGTGCCAGCAGTTTATGGGATAAGGATTCACCCCTCCACTTT	CASSLWDKDSPLHF
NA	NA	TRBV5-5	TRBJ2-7	TGTGCCAGCAGCAGCAATCGTCGGCAGGGGAAGGTCAACGAGCAGTACTTC	CASSSNRRQGKVNEQYF
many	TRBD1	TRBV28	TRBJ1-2	TGTGCCAGCAGTTTGACAGGGGCATACTATGGCTACACCTTC	CASSLTGAYYGYTF
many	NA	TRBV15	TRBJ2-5	TGTGCCACCGGCGCTTACGCGGGGGAGACCCAGTACTTC	CATGAYAGETQYF
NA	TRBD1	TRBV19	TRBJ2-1	TGTGCCAGTAGTGTCTCCGGGACAGGGAAGCTTGAGCAGTTCTTC	CASSVSGTGKLEQFF
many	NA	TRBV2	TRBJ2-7	TGTGCCCTGAGCCAGGGCTCAGGGTACGAGCAGTACTTC	CALSQGSGYEQYF
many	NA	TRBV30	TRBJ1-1	TGTGCCTGGAGTAGGACCATTCCCGTTAGCACTGAAGCTTTCTTT	CAWSRTIPVSTEAFF
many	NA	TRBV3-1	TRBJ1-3	TGTGCCAGCAGCCAAGCTAGGGGAAACACCATATATTTT	CASSQARGNTIYF
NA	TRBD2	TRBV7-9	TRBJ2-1	TGTGCCAGCAGCGAAACTAGCGGGGGGCGCAGTGAGCAGTTCTTC	CASSETSGGRSEQFF
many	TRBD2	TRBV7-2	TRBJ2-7	TGTGCCAGCAGCTCGTCTAGCGGGGGGGCCTACGAGCAGTACTTC	CASSSSSGGAYEQYF
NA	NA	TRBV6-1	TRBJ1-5	TGTGCCAGCAGTCCCCGGGGGGAGGACGGGTTCCAGCATTTT	CASSPRGEDGFQHF
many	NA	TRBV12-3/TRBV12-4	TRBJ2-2	TGTGCCAGCAGTAGGGGGGTTGACACCGGGGAGCTGTTTTTT	CASSRGVDTGELFF
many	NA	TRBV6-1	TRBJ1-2	TGTGCCAGCAGTACAGGGTACCGACTTGGCTACACCTTC	CASSTGYRLGYTF
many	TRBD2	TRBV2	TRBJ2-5	TGTGCCAGCAGGGTTAGCGGGGGCCAAGAGACCCAGTACTTC	CASRVSGGQETQYF
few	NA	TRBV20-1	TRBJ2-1	TGCAGTGTCCCTGCGGCGGGGGCTAATGAGCAGTTCTTC	CSVPAAGANEQFF
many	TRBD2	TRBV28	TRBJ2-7	TGTGCCAGCAGCCACGGACGGGGACGCCGGGGGGCCTACGAGCAGTACTTC	CASSHGRGRRGAYEQYF
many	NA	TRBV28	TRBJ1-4	TGTGCCAGTGGGGCGTTTCCGGATGAAAAACTGTTTTTT	CASGAFPDEKLFF
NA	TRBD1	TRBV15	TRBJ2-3	TGTGCCACCAGCGGCCGGGACAGGGTCACAGATACGCAGTATTTT	CATSGRDRVTDTQYF
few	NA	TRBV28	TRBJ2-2	TGTGCCAGCAGTTTTGGGGAGTCCGGGGAGCTGTTTTTT	CASSFGESGELFF
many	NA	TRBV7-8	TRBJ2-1	TGTGCCAGCAGCTTAGAGTTTGCGGAGTACAATGAGCAGTTCTTC	CASSLEFAEYNEQFF
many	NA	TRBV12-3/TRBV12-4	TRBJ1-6	TGTGCCAGCAGTTTGTTGCGGAATTCACCCCTCCACTTT	CASSLLRNSPLHF
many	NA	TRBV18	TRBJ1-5	TGTGCCAGCTCATCCAAGACTCCCATGGGGCCCCAGCATTTT	CASSSKTPMGPQHF
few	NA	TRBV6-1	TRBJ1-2	TGTGCCACTCACGAACAGGGTACAGAATATGGCTACACCTTC	CATHEQGTEYGYTF
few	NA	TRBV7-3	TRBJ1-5	TGTGCCAGCAGCCCGGGGGCCCATCAGCCCCAGCATTTT	CASSPGAHQPQHF
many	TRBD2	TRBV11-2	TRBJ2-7	TGTGCCAGCAGCCCAGGGACTAGCGCTGGCGAGCAGTACTTC	CASSPGTSAGEQYF